These 12 T cell receptor beta chains originate from one sample sequenced in a study of T-cell reconstitution after alpha-beta-depleted transplantation in children. TCRbeta library preparation incorporated unique molecular identifiers. In TCRdb, the PCR reads were re-called with MiXCR into one record per CDR3 protein. Of around 450,000 distinct CDR3 sequences in the sample, approximately 41% are singletons; the top ten hold 25% to 30%. Material: PBMCs, obtained before TCRalphabeta/CD19-depleted stem cell transplant. The receptors derive from a girl aged 2 to 9 with aplastic anemia, due to receive a stem cell transplant.

The rearrangement links TRBV4-3 to TRBJ1-2, with D possibly matching TRBD1 (5 bases). The V end was cut by 1 base, the J end by 2 bases, with 11 bases between. Germline CDR1 LGHNA, CDR2 YSLEER. This CDR3 spans 15 amino acids. Written as DNA, the CDR3 is TGCGCCAGCAGCCAAGTGAAGGGGCGGAACTATGGCTACACCTTC. Protein sequence: CASSQVKGRNYGYTF.

The chain carries TRBV7-2 and TRBJ1-4; D not certain. This CDR3 comprises 15 residues. Germline loops: CDR1 SGHTA, CDR2 FQGNSA. The V end was cut by 8 bases, the J end by 2 bases, with 15 bases between. The CDR3 sequence: CASVLAMGTNEKLFF. The CDR3 DNA reads as TGTGCCAGCGTCTTAGCGATGGGCACTAATGAAAAACTGTTTTTT.

This clonotype was observed a single time. The chain links TRBV6-5 to TRBJ2-7; the D is unclear. This CDR3 has 15 residues. Germline V lookup: CDR1 MNHEY, CDR2 SVGAGI. V lost 0 bases and J lost 0, with 9 bases in between. CDR3: CASSYSGFGSYEQYF. For the CDR3, the DNA is TGTGCCAGCAGTTACTCGGGGTTCGGCTCCTACGAGCAGTACTTC.

This chain joins TRBV29-1 and TRBJ1-1; D gene unclear. The V gene's germline CDR1 is SQVTM and CDR2 ANQGSEA. This CDR3 contains 10 residues. V lost 7 bases, J lost 8 bases, and 11 bases lay in between. CDR3 DNA: TGCAGCGGCAAGACGGCGGAAGCTTTCTTT. Amino acids: CSGKTAEAFF.

This clonotype turned up a few times. The gene calls are TRBV18 and TRBJ2-5; no clear D gene. The CDR3 totals 14 residues. Germline V lookup: CDR1 KGHSH, CDR2 LQKENI. The V and J ends lost 6 bases and 2 bases respectively, with 13 bases between them. CDR3 region: CASSRTGMQETQYF. The CDR3 DNA follows: TGTGCCAGCTCCCGGACGGGCATGCAAGAGACCCAGTACTTC.

The rearrangement uses TRBV27 and TRBJ2-3; 11 bases agree with TRBD2. The CDR3 loop spans 11 amino acids. Germline-derived CDR1 and CDR2 are MNHEY and SMNVEV (reference sequence). The DNA for the CDR3 is TGTTTAGCGGGGGGGCCGAATACGCAGTATTTT. This gives the protein CLAGGPNTQYF.

For this clonotype: A much larger clone lies a single base off, so this may be a read error. V usage is TRBV5-6 and J usage is TRBJ2-7, with D possibly matching TRBD1 (6 bases). From germline, CDR1 is SGHDT and CDR2 YYEEEE. The CDR3 consists of 11 residues. Trimming removed 0 bases from V and 8 bases from J, with 6 bases in between. The CDR3 nucleotides are TGTGCCAGCAGCTTGGGGGACAAGCAGTACTTC. Its translation is CASSLGDKQYF.

This clonotype has at least ten counts. V and J are TRBV12-3 or TRBV12-4 and TRBJ2-7, with 7 bases aligning to TRBD2. This CDR3 is 12 amino acids long. The trim removed 7 bases at V and 4 bases at J, leaving 4 bases unmatched. CDR3 protein: CASIWGGYEQYF. The CDR3, as DNA: TGTGCCAGCATCTGGGGGGGATACGAGCAGTACTTC.

This clonotype showed up many times. The V call is TRBV5-1, the J call TRBJ2-7; D possibly corresponds to TRBD1 (5 bases). There are 14 residues in the CDR3. Trimming removed 0 bases from V and 2 bases from J, with 9 bases in between. Germline assignment: CDR1 SGHRS and CDR2 YFSETQ. CDR3 sequence reads: CASSLEPGTYEQYF. The CDR3 nucleotides read TGCGCCAGCAGCTTGGAACCAGGGACCTACGAGCAGTACTTC.

This clonotype was found many times. The chain has TRBV12-3 or TRBV12-4 and TRBJ1-5; D remains unclear. The V gene lost 6 bases and the J gene lost 4 bases, with 16 bases spanning the gap. CDR3 length equals 15 residues. The CDR3: CASRDGRSVNQPQHF. In nucleotides, the CDR3 is TGTGCCAGCAGAGATGGACGGTCTGTAAATCAGCCCCAGCATTTT.

The chain has TRBV12-3 or TRBV12-4 and TRBJ1-1; TRBD1 agrees at 7 bases. With V trimmed by 5 bases and J by 1 base, 7 bases remained unmatched. This CDR3 has 15 residues. In DNA, the CDR3 is TGTGCCAGCAGTCCCCTTGGACAGGAGAACACTGAAGCTTTCTTT. Its translation: CASSPLGQENTEAFF.

This clonotype was counted only a few times. The chain recombines TRBV6-5 with TRBJ2-2, with D perhaps TRBD1 (6 bases). The V and J ends lost 4 bases and 0 bases respectively, with 9 bases between them. This CDR3 spans 15 amino acids. From germline, CDR1 is MNHEY and CDR2 SVGAGI. The CDR3 here is CASSFRTANTGELFF. The CDR3, as DNA: TGTGCCAGCAGTTTCCGGACAGCGAACACCGGGGAGCTGTTTTTT.